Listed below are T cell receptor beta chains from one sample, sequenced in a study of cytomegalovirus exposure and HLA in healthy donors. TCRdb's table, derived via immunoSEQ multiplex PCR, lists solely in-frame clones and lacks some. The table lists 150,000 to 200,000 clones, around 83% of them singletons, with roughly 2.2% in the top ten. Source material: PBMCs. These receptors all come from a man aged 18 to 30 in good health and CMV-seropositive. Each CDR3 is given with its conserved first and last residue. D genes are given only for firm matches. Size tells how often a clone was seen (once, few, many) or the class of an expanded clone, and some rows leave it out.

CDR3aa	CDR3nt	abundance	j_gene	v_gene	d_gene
CASSGASGYTF	TGTGCCAGCAGTGGGGCGTCGGGCTACACCTTC	once	TRBJ1-2	TRBV6-5	.
CASSPILTGSTEAFF	TGTGCCAGCTCCCCAATTTTGACAGGGAGCACTGAAGCTTTCTTT	.	TRBJ1-1	TRBV18	TRBD1
CASSDGTSGGRDTQYF	TGTGCCAGCAGTGACGGGACTAGCGGGGGGAGAGATACGCAGTATTTT	few	TRBJ2-3	TRBV6-4	TRBD2
CASSYSNDRNYGHTF	TGTGCCAGCAGTTACTCGAACGACAGAAACTATGGCCACACCTTC	.	TRBJ1-2	TRBV6-5	.
CASSLGLQNTEAFF	TGCGCCAGCAGCTTGGGATTACAGAACACTGAAGCTTTCTTT	once	TRBJ1-1	TRBV5-1	.
CASSLTGQTEAFF	TGTGCCAGCAGCTTAACGGGGCAGACTGAAGCTTTCTTT	.	TRBJ1-1	TRBV7-3	.
CAISDPTANTGELFF	TGTGCCATCAGTGATCCCACAGCTAACACCGGGGAGCTGTTTTTT	few	TRBJ2-2	TRBV10-3	.
CASSEVGPGDWLLSSGNTIYF	TGTGCCAGCAGTGAAGTCGGACCAGGGGATTGGCTCTTGTCCTCTGGAAACACCATATATTTT	few	TRBJ1-3	TRBV6-1	.
CASSTGTGRAKNIQYF	TGCGCCAGCAGCACAGGGACAGGGAGAGCCAAAAACATTCAGTACTTC	once	TRBJ2-4	TRBV4-1	TRBD1
CASSENPRQGGYGYTF	TGTGCCAGCAGTGAAAATCCCCGACAGGGCGGGTATGGCTACACCTTC	.	TRBJ1-2	TRBV6-1	TRBD1
CASSGGTTYEQYF	TGTGCCAGCAGTGGCGGGACCACCTACGAGCAGTACTTC	.	TRBJ2-7	TRBV7-2	.
CASSPQGPGEKLFF	TGTGCCAGCAGCCCACAGGGGCCAGGTGAAAAACTGTTTTTT	once	TRBJ1-4	TRBV7-9	TRBD1
CASIRAPNEKLFF	TGTGCCAGCATCAGGGCCCCTAATGAAAAACTGTTTTTT	.	TRBJ1-4	TRBV6-1	.
CASSQGQGTTNEKLFF	TGTGCCAGCAGTCAAGGTCAGGGTACAACTAATGAAAAACTGTTTTTT	.	TRBJ1-4	TRBV2	.
CASSYQGSGNTIYF	TGTGCCAGCAGCTACCAGGGAAGCGGGAACACCATATATTTT	.	TRBJ1-3	TRBV7-8	.
CASSASGQVDYGYTF	TGCGCCAGCAGCGCCAGTGGACAGGTTGACTATGGCTACACCTTC	.	TRBJ1-2	TRBV5-1	TRBD1
CASSLGRGGRYEQYF	TGTGCCAGCAGCTTGGGTCGGGGAGGAAGATACGAGCAGTACTTC	.	TRBJ2-7	TRBV5-6	.
CASSHRRGDTQYF	TGCGCCAGCAGCCACCGGCGGGGTGATACGCAGTATTTT	.	TRBJ2-3	TRBV4-3	.
CAISPGQGYDTF	TGTGCCATCAGCCCGGGACAGGGGTATGACACCTTC	.	TRBJ1-2	TRBV10-3	TRBD1
CASTVGHLGNTEAFF	TGTGCCAGTACCGTGGGACACCTGGGGAACACTGAAGCTTTCTTT	once	TRBJ1-1	TRBV19	.
CASSQEFYDYGYTF	TGTGCCAGCAGCCAAGAATTCTACGACTATGGCTACACCTTC	.	TRBJ1-2	TRBV14	.
CASSQNRGYTEAFF	TGTGCCAGCAGCCAAAACAGGGGTTATACTGAAGCTTTCTTT	.	TRBJ1-1	TRBV14	TRBD1
CASSLDTNTGELFF	TGTGCCAGCAGCTTGGACACCAACACCGGGGAGCTGTTTTTT	.	TRBJ2-2	TRBV7-3	.
CASSQEGPSGGEGTDTQYF	TGTGCCAGCAGCCAAGAAGGGCCTAGCGGGGGGGAAGGCACAGATACGCAGTATTTT	.	TRBJ2-3	TRBV4-2	TRBD2
CASSPSGESYEQYF	TGTGCCAGCTCACCGTCCGGGGAATCCTACGAGCAGTACTTC	.	TRBJ2-7	TRBV18	.
CASSRGTYTDTQYF	TGTGCCAGCAGCCGGGGGACTTACACAGATACGCAGTATTTT	.	TRBJ2-3	TRBV7-3	.
CASSSVETQYF	TGTGCCAGCAGCTCCGTGGAGACCCAGTACTTC	.	TRBJ2-5	TRBV7-2	.
CATSGEEARSYNEQFF	TGTGCCACCAGCGGGGAGGAAGCGCGCTCCTACAATGAGCAGTTCTTC	once	TRBJ2-1	TRBV15	.
CASSKVETGASGDDTGELFF	TGTGCCAGCAGCAAAGTCGAGACAGGGGCTAGCGGGGACGATACCGGGGAGCTGTTTTTT	.	TRBJ2-2	TRBV21-1	.
CASSGGTSSSEQFF	TGTGCCAGCAGCGGCGGGACTAGTTCTTCGGAGCAGTTCTTC	.	TRBJ2-1	TRBV9	TRBD2
CASSQTGEGYTF	TGCGCCAGCAGCCAGACAGGGGAAGGCTACACCTTC	few	TRBJ1-2	TRBV4-1	TRBD1
CASSHVEGGGPGELFF	TGCGCCAGCAGCCATGTAGAGGGGGGGGGCCCCGGGGAGCTGTTTTTT	.	TRBJ2-2	TRBV4-1	.
CASSLTQGTETQYF	TGTGCCAGCAGCCTCACCCAGGGGACAGAGACCCAGTACTTC	.	TRBJ2-5	TRBV7-2	.
CASRHGTGNGYEQFF	TGCGCCAGCAGACACGGGACAGGGAATGGATATGAGCAGTTCTTC	.	TRBJ2-1	TRBV5-1	TRBD1
CASSPQGGGSGGYTF	TGTGCCAGCTCCCCTCAAGGGGGCGGCTCTGGCGGCTACACCTTC	.	TRBJ1-2	TRBV18	TRBD1
CASTGLNQETQYF	TGTGCCAGCACGGGACTCAACCAAGAGACCCAGTACTTC	.	TRBJ2-5	TRBV5-6	.
CASVRQKSTDTQCF	TGTGCCAGCGTCCGACAGAAATCCACGGATACGCAGTGTTTT	.	TRBJ2-3	TRBV6-1	.
CAISESGNPYEQYF	TGTGCCATCAGTGAATCGGGGAACCCCTACGAGCAGTACTTC	.	TRBJ2-7	TRBV10-3	.
CASRNGAHEQFF	TGTGCCAGCAGAAATGGGGCCCATGAGCAGTTCTTC	.	TRBJ2-1	TRBV6-6	.